What follows describes a single T cell receptor (beta chain). Its antigen is undetermined. In germline, CDR1 is SEHNR, CDR2 FQNEAQ (reference sequence). CDR3 size: 13 residues. Trimming removed 6 bases at V and 6 bases at J, with 12 bases between. Using immunoSEQ multiplex PCR, the repertoire was profiled, and TCRdb retains in-frame clones only, with some absent. The sample lists about 58,000 clones; about 72% were seen once. These data belong to a study of cytotoxic CD8 clonotypes in ibrutinib-treated CLL. General study points: Shared public clonotypes were rare, and on treatment they either got smaller or stayed the same.

Source: PBMCs, taken after 12 months of ibrutinib treatment. V usage is TRBV7-9 and J usage is TRBJ2-1; no firm D call. The receptor was derived from a human donor with chronic lymphocytic leukemia. The CDR3 nucleotides are TGTGCCAGCAGTCGACTCCGGATCAATGAGCAGTTCTTC. Residues: CASSRLRINEQFF.